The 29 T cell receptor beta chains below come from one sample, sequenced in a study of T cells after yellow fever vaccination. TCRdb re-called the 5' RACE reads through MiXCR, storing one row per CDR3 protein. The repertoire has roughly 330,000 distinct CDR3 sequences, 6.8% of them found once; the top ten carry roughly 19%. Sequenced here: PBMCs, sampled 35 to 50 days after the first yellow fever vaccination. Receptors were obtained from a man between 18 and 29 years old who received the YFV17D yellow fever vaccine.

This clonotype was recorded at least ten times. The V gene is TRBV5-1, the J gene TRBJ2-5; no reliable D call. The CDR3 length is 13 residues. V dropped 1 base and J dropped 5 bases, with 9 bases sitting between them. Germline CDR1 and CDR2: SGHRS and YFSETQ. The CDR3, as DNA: TGCGCCAGCAGCTTGAGTCCGCCGGAGACCCAGTACTTC. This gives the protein CASSLSPPETQYF. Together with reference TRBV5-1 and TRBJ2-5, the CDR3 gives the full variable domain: KAGVTQTPRYLIKTRGQQVTLSCSPISGHRSVSWYQQTPGQGLQFLFEYFSETQRNKGNFPGRFSGRQFSNSRSEMNVSTLELGDSALYLCASSLSPPETQYFGPGTRLLVL.

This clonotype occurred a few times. The CDR3 sequence: CSVDEETQYF. The DNA of the CDR3 is TGCAGCGTCGATGAAGAGACCCAGTACTTC. This chain joins TRBV29-1 and TRBJ2-5; D remains unclear. Trimming left V 6 bases short and J 3 bases short, with 5 bases between. CDR3 length: 10 amino acids. Germline V gives CDR1 SQVTM, CDR2 ANQGSEA.

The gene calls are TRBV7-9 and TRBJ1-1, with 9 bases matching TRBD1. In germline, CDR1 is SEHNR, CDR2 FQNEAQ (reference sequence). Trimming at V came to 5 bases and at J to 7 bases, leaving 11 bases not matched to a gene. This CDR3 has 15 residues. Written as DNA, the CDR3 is TGTGCCAGCAGCCTCCTGACCGGGACAGGGAGTGAAGCTTTCTTT. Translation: CASSLLTGTGSEAFF.

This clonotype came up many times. The CDR3, as DNA: TGTGCCAGCAGTTATTCCAGCAATCAGCCCCAGCATTTT. It translates to CASSYSSNQPQHF. J is TRBJ1-5 and V is TRBV12-3 or TRBV12-4; D remains ambiguous. Trimming cost V 4 bases and J 1 base, with 5 bases left between them. This CDR3 has 13 amino acids.

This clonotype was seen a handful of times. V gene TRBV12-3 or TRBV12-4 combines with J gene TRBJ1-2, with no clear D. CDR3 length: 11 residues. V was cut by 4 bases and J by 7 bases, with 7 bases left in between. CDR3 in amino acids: CASSYAAGYTF. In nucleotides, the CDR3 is TGTGCCAGCAGTTACGCGGCTGGCTACACCTTC.

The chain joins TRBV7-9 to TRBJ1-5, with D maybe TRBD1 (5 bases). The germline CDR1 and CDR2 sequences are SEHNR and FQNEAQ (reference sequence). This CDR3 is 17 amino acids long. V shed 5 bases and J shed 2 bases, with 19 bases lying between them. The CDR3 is CASSPDKGGRGNQPQHF. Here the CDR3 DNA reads TGTGCCAGCAGCCCGGACAAGGGAGGTCGAGGCAATCAGCCCCAGCATTTT.

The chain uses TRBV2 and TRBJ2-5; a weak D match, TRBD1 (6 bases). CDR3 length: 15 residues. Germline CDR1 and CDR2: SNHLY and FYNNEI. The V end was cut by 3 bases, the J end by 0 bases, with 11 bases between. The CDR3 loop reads CASSDRGGYQETQYF. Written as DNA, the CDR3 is TGTGCCAGCAGTGACCGAGGGGGATACCAAGAGACCCAGTACTTC.

CDR3 nucleotides: TGCGCCAGCAGCCAAGGACAGGGGGTTAACGAGCAGTACTTC. Translating it yields CASSQGQGVNEQYF. The chain is built from TRBV4-3 and TRBJ2-7; 9 bases are shared with TRBD1. The CDR3 runs to 14 residues. V dropped 1 base and J dropped 5; count of bases not matched to a gene: 3. CDR1 is LGHNA and CDR2 is YSLEER in the germline V gene.

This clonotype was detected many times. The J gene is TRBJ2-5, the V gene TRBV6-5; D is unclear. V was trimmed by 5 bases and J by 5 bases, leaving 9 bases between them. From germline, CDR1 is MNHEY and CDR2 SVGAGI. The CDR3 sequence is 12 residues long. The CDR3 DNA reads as TGTGCCAGCAGTACCATGGACGAGACCCAGTACTTC. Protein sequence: CASSTMDETQYF.

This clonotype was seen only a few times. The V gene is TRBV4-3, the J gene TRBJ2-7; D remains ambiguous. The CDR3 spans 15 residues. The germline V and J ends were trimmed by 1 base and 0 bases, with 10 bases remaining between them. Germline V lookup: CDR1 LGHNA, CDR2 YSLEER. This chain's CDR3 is CASSQGVHSSYEQYF. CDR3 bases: TGCGCCAGCAGCCAAGGTGTTCACAGCTCCTACGAGCAGTACTTC.

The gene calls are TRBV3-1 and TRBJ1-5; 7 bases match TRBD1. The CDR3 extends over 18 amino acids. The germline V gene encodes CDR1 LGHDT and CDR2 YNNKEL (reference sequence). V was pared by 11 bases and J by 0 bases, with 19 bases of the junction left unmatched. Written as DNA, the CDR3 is TGTGCCTGCTGTTTAGGTTCAGGGGGACTATATAGCAATCAGCCCCAGCATTTT. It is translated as CACCLGSGGLYSNQPQHF.

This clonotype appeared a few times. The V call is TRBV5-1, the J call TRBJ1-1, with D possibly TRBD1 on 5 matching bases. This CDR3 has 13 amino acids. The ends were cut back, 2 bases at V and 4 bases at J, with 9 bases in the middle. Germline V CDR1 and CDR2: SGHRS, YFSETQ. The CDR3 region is CASSFPGITEAFF. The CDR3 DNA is TGCGCCAGCAGCTTCCCAGGGATCACTGAAGCTTTCTTT.

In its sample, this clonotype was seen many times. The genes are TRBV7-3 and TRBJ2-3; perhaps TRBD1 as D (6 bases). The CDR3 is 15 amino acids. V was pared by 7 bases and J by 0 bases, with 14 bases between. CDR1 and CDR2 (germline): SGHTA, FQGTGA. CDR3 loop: CASKSRDISTDTQYF. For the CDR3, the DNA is TGTGCCAGCAAATCCCGGGACATCAGCACAGATACGCAGTATTTT.

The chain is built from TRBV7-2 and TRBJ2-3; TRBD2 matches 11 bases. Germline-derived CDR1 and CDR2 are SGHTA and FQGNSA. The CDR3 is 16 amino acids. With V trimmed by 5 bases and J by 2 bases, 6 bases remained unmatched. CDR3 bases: TGTGCCAGCAGCCCCCTGGGACTAGCGGTCACAGATACGCAGTATTTT. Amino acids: CASSPLGLAVTDTQYF.

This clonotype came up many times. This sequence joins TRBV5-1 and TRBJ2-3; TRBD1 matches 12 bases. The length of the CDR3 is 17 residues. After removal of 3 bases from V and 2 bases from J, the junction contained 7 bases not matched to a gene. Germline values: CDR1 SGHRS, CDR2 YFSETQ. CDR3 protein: CASSYGGTGGATDTQYF. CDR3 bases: TGCGCCAGCAGCTATGGGGGGACAGGGGGCGCCACAGATACGCAGTATTTT.

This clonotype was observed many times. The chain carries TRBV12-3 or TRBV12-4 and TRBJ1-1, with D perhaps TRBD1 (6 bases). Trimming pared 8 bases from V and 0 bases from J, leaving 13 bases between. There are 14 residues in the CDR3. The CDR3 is CASAGVIMNTEAFF. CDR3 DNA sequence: TGTGCCAGCGCAGGGGTAATTATGAACACTGAAGCTTTCTTT.

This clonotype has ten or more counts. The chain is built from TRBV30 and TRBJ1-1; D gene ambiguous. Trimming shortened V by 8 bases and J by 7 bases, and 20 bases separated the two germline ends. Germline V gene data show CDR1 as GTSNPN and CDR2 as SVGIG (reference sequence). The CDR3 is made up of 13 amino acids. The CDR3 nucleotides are TGTGCCAGTCAAAGAGGGAACGGAATTGAAGCTTTCTTT. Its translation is CASQRGNGIEAFF.

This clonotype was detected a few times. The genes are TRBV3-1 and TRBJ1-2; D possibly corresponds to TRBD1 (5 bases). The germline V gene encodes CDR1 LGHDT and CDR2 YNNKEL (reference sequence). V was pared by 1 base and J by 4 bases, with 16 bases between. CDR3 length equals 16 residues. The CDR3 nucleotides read TGTGCCAGCAGCCAAGGCCCCTCGAAGGGGATCTATGGCTACACCTTC. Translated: CASSQGPSKGIYGYTF.

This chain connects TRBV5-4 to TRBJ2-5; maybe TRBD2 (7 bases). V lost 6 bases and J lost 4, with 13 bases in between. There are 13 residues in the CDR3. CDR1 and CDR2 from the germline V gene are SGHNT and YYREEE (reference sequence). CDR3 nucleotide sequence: TGTGCCAGCAACCAAGGGGGGGGAGAGACCCAGTACTTC. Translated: CASNQGGGETQYF.

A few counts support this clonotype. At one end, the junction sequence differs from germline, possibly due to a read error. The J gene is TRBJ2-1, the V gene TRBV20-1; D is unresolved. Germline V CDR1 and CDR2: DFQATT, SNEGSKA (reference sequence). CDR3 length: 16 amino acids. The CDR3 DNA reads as TGCTGTGCTAGAGCCTCGCGCATACACTCCTACAATGAGCAGTTCTTC. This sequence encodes CCARASRIHSYNEQFF.

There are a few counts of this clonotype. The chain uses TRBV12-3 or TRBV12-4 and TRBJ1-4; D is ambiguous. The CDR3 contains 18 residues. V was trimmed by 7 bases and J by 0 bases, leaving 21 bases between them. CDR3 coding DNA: TGTGCCAGCATCATATTGGCCCATATGGATGCAACTAATGAAAAACTGTTTTTT. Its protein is CASIILAHMDATNEKLFF.

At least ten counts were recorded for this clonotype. The CDR3 reads CASSSYTSRYQETQYF. The DNA for the CDR3 is TGTGCCAGCAGCTCCTACACGAGTCGGTACCAAGAGACCCAGTACTTC. V is TRBV7-9 and J is TRBJ2-5; no definite D call. Per the germline V gene, CDR1 is SEHNR and CDR2 is FQNEAQ (reference sequence). The germline V and J ends were trimmed by 4 bases and 0 bases, with 15 bases remaining between them. This CDR3 has 16 residues.

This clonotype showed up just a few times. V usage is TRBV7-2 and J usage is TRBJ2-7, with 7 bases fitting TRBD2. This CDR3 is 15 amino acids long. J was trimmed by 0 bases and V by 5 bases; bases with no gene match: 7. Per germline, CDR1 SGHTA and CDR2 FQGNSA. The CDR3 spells CASSISGTTSYEQYF. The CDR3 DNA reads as TGTGCCAGCAGCATTTCCGGGACTACCTCCTACGAGCAGTACTTC.

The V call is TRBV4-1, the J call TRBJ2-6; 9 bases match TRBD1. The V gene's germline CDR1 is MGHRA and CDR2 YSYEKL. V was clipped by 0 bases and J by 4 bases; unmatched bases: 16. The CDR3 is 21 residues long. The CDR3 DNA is TGCGCCAGCAGCCAAGATCCAGACGAAAGGACAGGGGATTACGGGGCCAACGTCCTGACTTTC. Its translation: CASSQDPDERTGDYGANVLTF.

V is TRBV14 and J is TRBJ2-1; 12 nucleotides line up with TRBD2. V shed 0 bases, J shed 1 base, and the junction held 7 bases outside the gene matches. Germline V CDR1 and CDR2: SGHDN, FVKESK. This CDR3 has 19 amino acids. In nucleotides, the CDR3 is TGTGCCAGCAGCCAAGAGGCTAGCGGGGGGGCGTCGTCCTACAATGAGCAGTTCTTC. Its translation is CASSQEASGGASSYNEQFF.

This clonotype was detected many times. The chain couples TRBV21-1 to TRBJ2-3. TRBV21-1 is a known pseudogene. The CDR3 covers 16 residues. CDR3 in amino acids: CASSKPQRNRTDTQYF. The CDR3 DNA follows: TGTGCCAGCAGCAAACCGCAGCGAAACCGCACAGATACGCAGTATTTT.

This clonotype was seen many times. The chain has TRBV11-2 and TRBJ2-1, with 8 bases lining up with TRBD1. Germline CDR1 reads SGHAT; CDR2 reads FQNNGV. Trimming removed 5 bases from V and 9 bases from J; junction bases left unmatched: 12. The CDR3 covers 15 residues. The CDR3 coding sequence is TGTGCCAGCAGCAACCAGGGGGCGGGTATCTCTGAGCAGTTCTTC. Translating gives CASSNQGAGISEQFF. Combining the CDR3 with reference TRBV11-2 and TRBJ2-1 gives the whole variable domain EAGVAQSPRYKIIEKRQSVAFWCNPISGHATLYWYQQILGQGPKLLIQFQNNGVVDDSQLPKDRFSAERLKGVDSTLKIQPAKLEDSAVYLCASSNQGAGISEQFFGPGTRLTVL.

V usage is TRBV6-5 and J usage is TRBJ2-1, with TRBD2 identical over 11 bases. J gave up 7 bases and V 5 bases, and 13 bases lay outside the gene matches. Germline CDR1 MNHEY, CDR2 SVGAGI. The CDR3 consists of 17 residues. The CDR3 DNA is TGTGCCAGCAGTAACCGGCTGACTAGCGGGGAGGGTAATGAGCAGTTCTTC. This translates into CASSNRLTSGEGNEQFF.

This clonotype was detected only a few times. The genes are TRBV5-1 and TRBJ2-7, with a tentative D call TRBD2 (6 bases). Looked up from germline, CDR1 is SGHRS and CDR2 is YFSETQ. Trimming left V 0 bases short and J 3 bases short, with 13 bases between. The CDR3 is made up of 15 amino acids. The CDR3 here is CASSLEAGRHYEQYF. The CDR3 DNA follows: TGCGCCAGCAGCTTGGAGGCGGGGCGACACTACGAGCAGTACTTC.